These T cell receptor beta chains were read from a single sample in a study of blood T cell repertoires in COVID-19. Data came from immunoSEQ multiplex PCR; TCRdb stores just in-frame clones and leaves some out. This repertoire shows 350,000 to 550,000 clones, around nine tenths found once; its top ten account for around 4.4%. Sequenced material: peripheral blood. The source of these receptors is a woman under 40 with acute or convalescent COVID-19. CDR3s include the opening cysteine and the closing phenylalanine or tryptophan. D genes are given only for firm matches. The size entry is marked missing in some rows and otherwise reads once, few, many or a size class.

CASRTGQGDGYTF TGTGCCAGTAGAACGGGACAGGGCGATGGCTACACCTTC TRBD1 TRBV19 NA TRBJ1-2
CASSQESGRGNSPLHF TGCGCCAGCAGCCAAGAATCCGGACGCGGGAATTCACCCCTCCACTTT NA TRBV4-1 few TRBJ1-6
CAISVSHYEQYF TGTGCCATCAGTGTTAGCCATTACGAGCAGTACTTC NA TRBV10-3 once TRBJ2-7
CAWSGQGGVSSPLHF TGTGCCTGGAGTGGACAGGGGGGGGTATCTTCACCCCTCCACTTT TRBD1 TRBV30 NA TRBJ1-6
CASSIETVQQPYEQYF TGTGCCAGTAGTATAGAGACAGTCCAACAGCCCTACGAGCAGTACTTC NA TRBV19 once TRBJ2-7
CAWSLAERTGLSAPIYEQYF TGTGCCTGGAGTCTTGCGGAACGAACAGGGCTCTCCGCCCCCATATACGAGCAGTACTTC NA TRBV30 NA TRBJ2-7
CAISSGGRTTHTYNEQFF TGTGCCATCAGTTCGGGGGGCCGGACCACCCACACCTACAATGAGCAGTTCTTC NA TRBV10-3 NA TRBJ2-1
CASSPGLAENNEQFF TGTGCCAGCAGCCCGGGACTAGCGGAAAACAATGAGCAGTTCTTC TRBD2 TRBV7-3 NA TRBJ2-1
CASSPGRAGNTIYF TGCGCCAGCAGCCCCGGGAGGGCTGGAAACACCATATATTTT NA TRBV5-1 few TRBJ1-3
CASSGGQLDTGELFF TGTGCCAGCAGCGGGGGACAGCTAGACACCGGGGAGCTGTTTTTT TRBD1 TRBV7-8 few TRBJ2-2
CASPINSGDCEAFF TGCGCCAGCCCCATTAACTCGGGAGACTGTGAAGCTTTCTTT NA TRBV10-1 few TRBJ1-1
CAWSVRDRGRELWNQPQHF TGTGCCTGGAGTGTACGGGACAGGGGGCGAGAATTGTGGAATCAGCCCCAGCATTTT TRBD1 TRBV30 NA TRBJ1-5
CASSVGAVNQPQHF TGTGCCAGCAGCGTAGGGGCCGTCAATCAGCCCCAGCATTTT NA TRBV9 once TRBJ1-5
CAWGAGAGNNEKLFF TGTGCCTGGGGGGCCGGAGCAGGGAATAATGAAAAACTGTTTTTT NA TRBV30 once TRBJ1-4
CASSQDNTYQPQHF TGTGCCAGCAGCCAAGACAACACTTATCAGCCCCAGCATTTT NA TRBV7-9 NA TRBJ1-5
CASSQRTGDQPQHF TGTGCCAGCAGCCAACGGACAGGGGATCAGCCCCAGCATTTT TRBD1 TRBV3-1/TRBV3-2 NA TRBJ1-5
CASSSQVNTEAFF TGTGCCAGCAGCTCACAGGTGAACACTGAAGCTTTCTTT NA TRBV7-2 NA TRBJ1-1
CASSRAGGLNGNTIYF TGTGCCAGTAGTCGAGCCGGAGGTCTTAATGGAAACACCATATATTTT NA TRBV19 few TRBJ1-3
CASSVGQGTEAFF TGTGCCAGCAGCGTAGGACAGGGCACTGAAGCTTTCTTT TRBD1 TRBV9 NA TRBJ1-1
CASSLAAEYGYTF TGTGCCAGCAGCTTGGCGGCGGAATATGGCTACACCTTC NA TRBV5-4 NA TRBJ1-2
CASSLGHRSETQYF TGCGCCAGCAGCTTAGGACACCGTTCCGAGACCCAGTACTTC NA TRBV5-1 once TRBJ2-5
CASRRQIGDTEAFF TGTGCCAGCAGGAGGCAAATCGGGGACACTGAAGCTTTCTTT NA TRBV2 many TRBJ1-1
CASNRGTEAFF TGTGCCAGCAACCGGGGCACTGAAGCTTTCTTT NA TRBV27 NA TRBJ1-1
CASSQEILYEQYF TGCGCCAGCAGCCAAGAAATACTCTACGAGCAGTACTTC NA TRBV4-1 NA TRBJ2-7
CSVEGTGILYGYTF TGCAGCGTTGAAGGGACAGGGATTCTTTATGGCTACACCTTC TRBD1 TRBV29-1 NA TRBJ1-2
CASSFSKVRNTEAFF TGTGCCAGCAGCTTTTCTAAAGTAAGGAACACTGAAGCTTTCTTT NA TRBV5-8 once TRBJ1-1
CASSFSGTGELFF TGTGCCAGCAGTTTTTCGGGAACCGGGGAGCTGTTTTTT NA TRBV12-3/TRBV12-4 once TRBJ2-2
CASSTSDQPQHF TGTGCCAGCAGTACCTCAGATCAGCCCCAGCATTTT NA TRBV6-5 NA TRBJ1-5
CASSVGGRIYEQYF TGTGCCAGCAGTGTCGGGGGACGGATCTACGAGCAGTACTTC NA TRBV2 once TRBJ2-7
CASSDSMGGRGYEQYF TGTGCCAGCAGTGACTCGATGGGGGGGAGAGGGTACGAGCAGTACTTC TRBD2 TRBV6-4 few TRBJ2-7
CAGRQGPYEQYF TGTGCCGGTAGACAGGGTCCCTACGAGCAGTACTTC TRBD1 TRBV6-5 few TRBJ2-7
CASSSRTSVYGGELFF TGTGCCAGCAGTTCGCGGACTAGCGTTTATGGCGGGGAGCTGTTTTTT TRBD2 TRBV28 NA TRBJ2-2
CASSDRGPWEKLFF TGTGCCAGCAGCGACAGGGGGCCTTGGGAAAAACTGTTTTTT TRBD1 TRBV6-5 NA TRBJ1-4